This entry lists 17 T cell receptor beta chains sequenced from one sample in a study of blood T cell repertoires in COVID-19. Only in-frame clones appear in the TCRdb table, and some are missing; sequencing was by immunoSEQ multiplex PCR. The sample includes 300,000 or so clones, 86% seen only once; the top ten take about 10%. Sequenced material: PBMCs or T cells enriched from blood (not recorded which). The receptors originated from a woman younger than 35 who had recovered from COVID-19.

This sequence joins TRBV6-5 and TRBJ2-7; the D gene is possibly TRBD1 (6 bases). This CDR3 contains 13 residues. Germline V CDR1 and CDR2: MNHEY, SVGAGI. V was shortened by 5 bases and J by 7 bases, with 15 bases between the two germline ends. The CDR3 nucleotides read TGTGCCAGCAGTCCCCCTACAGGGTATGAGCAGTACTTC. This gives the protein CASSPPTGYEQYF.

CDR3 sequence: CASSQAYGYTF. As DNA, the CDR3 is TGTGCCAGCTCGCAGGCCTATGGCTACACCTTC. The rearrangement joins TRBV2 to TRBJ1-2; D unclear. V was clipped by 8 bases and J by 4 bases, with 8 bases between them. Germline V gene sequence: CDR1 SNHLY, CDR2 FYNNEI. The CDR3 runs to 11 residues.

This clone was detected a few times. The J gene is TRBJ1-5, the V gene TRBV3-1 (or the pseudogene TRBV3-2); 7 bases align to TRBD1. This CDR3 has 14 amino acids. Germline V lookup: CDR1 LGHDT, CDR2 YNNKEL (reference sequence). V lost 3 bases to trimming and J lost 4 bases; unmatched junction nucleotides: 3. CDR3 DNA: TGTGCCAGCAGCCAGGGACAGCCTAATCAGCCCCAGCATTTT. Its protein product is CASSQGQPNQPQHF.

This chain connects TRBV18 to TRBJ1-5, with D perhaps TRBD1 (5 bases). The CDR3 covers 15 residues. Between the trimmed V and J ends, which lost 3 bases and 2 bases, there was a span of 11 bases. Germline V gene lookup returns CDR1 KGHSH and CDR2 LQKENI. In DNA, the CDR3 is TGTGCCAGCTCACCCCCGGGGGGGGGCAATCAGCCCCAGCATTTT. Encoded protein: CASSPPGGGNQPQHF. The full variable domain, completed using reference TRBV18 and TRBJ1-5, is NAGVMQNPRHLVRRRGQEARLRCSPMKGHSHVYWYRQLPEEGLKFMVYLQKENIIDESGMPKERFSAEFPKEGPSILRIQQVVRGDSAAYFCASSPPGGGNQPQHFGDGTRLSIL.

V is TRBV13 and J is TRBJ1-6, with unresolved D. Germline V gene data show CDR1 as PRHDT and CDR2 as FYEKMQ (reference sequence). The CDR3 runs to 13 residues. Between the trimmed V and J ends, which lost 5 bases and 8 bases, there was a span of 10 bases. The CDR3: CASSTAGDSPLHF. The CDR3, as DNA: TGTGCCAGCAGCACGGCCGGGGATTCACCCCTCCACTTT.

Regarding this clone: Compared with germline, one end of the junction differs, possibly owing to a read error. The chain recombines TRBV2 with TRBJ2-7; 9 bases match TRBD1. The germline V gene encodes CDR1 SNHLY and CDR2 FYNNEI. The CDR3 loop spans 16 amino acids. CDR3 loop: CASREGQGRGFYEQYF. The CDR3 bases are TGTGCCAGCAGGGAAGGACAGGGGAGAGGTTTCTACGAGCAGTACTTC.

V gene TRBV3-1 (or the pseudogene TRBV3-2) combines with J gene TRBJ2-7, with a tentative D call TRBD1 (6 bases). Trimming pared 1 base from V and 7 bases from J, leaving 17 bases between. This CDR3 spans 15 amino acids. Germline CDR1 LGHDT, CDR2 YNNKEL (reference sequence). CDR3 residues: CASSQVGTGRREQYF. The CDR3 nucleotides read TGTGCCAGCAGCCAAGTCGGAACAGGGCGCAGGGAGCAGTACTTC.

The chain's CDR3 is CASSIRRGPLNTEAFF. DNA for the CDR3: TGTGCCAGTAGTATACGCAGGGGGCCGCTGAACACTGAAGCTTTCTTT. This sequence joins TRBV19 and TRBJ1-1; 8 nucleotides agree with TRBD1. With 2 bases clipped from V and 0 bases from J, the junction kept 5 bases outside the gene matches. Germline lookup yields CDR1 LNHDA and CDR2 SQIVND (reference sequence). This CDR3 spans 16 amino acids.

This rearrangement joins TRBV5-1 to TRBJ1-6; maybe TRBD1 (6 bases). This CDR3 has 15 residues. Germline CDR1 SGHRS, CDR2 YFSETQ. Deletions cut 0 bases from V and 6 bases from J, with 10 bases between. The CDR3 DNA sequence: TGCGCCAGCAGCTTGGGGCAGGGGACTAATTCACCCCTCCACTTT. Residues: CASSLGQGTNSPLHF.

The V gene is TRBV7-9, the J gene TRBJ2-7, with unresolved D. This CDR3 region has 14 residues. Germline V gene sequence: CDR1 SEHNR, CDR2 FQNEAQ (reference sequence). V shed 5 bases and J shed 3 bases, with 14 bases lying between them. The CDR3 nucleotides are TGTGCCAGCAGCGCTCGACCAGGCGACTACGAGCAGTACTTC. The encoded protein is CASSARPGDYEQYF.

The V gene is TRBV6-5, the J gene TRBJ2-7; a weak D match, TRBD1 (5 bases). Germline CDR1 is MNHEY and CDR2 is SVGAGI. This CDR3 spans 16 amino acids. V lost 0 bases and J lost 4, with 16 bases in between. The CDR3 loop is CASSYSYRSLGYEQYF. DNA of the CDR3: TGTGCCAGCAGTTACTCCTACAGGTCACTGGGATACGAGCAGTACTTC.

In nucleotides, the CDR3 is TGTGCCTGGAGTGGTAGCGGAAATGAAAAACTGTTTTTT. Translated, it gives CAWSGSGNEKLFF. V and J are TRBV30 and TRBJ1-4; no reliable D call. V lost 1 base and J 5 bases, leaving 8 bases between the germline ends. This CDR3 region has 13 residues. CDR1 is GTSNPN and CDR2 is SVGIG in the germline V gene (reference sequence). The whole variable domain, remainder taken from reference TRBV30 and TRBJ1-4, is SQTIHQWPATLVQPVGSPLSLECTVEGTSNPNLYWYRQAAGRGLQLLFYSVGIGQISSEVPQNLSASRPQDRQFILSSKKLLLSDSGFYLCAWSGSGNEKLFFGSGTQLSVL.

The chain is built from TRBV6-1 and TRBJ2-7, with D hard to call. Germline V CDR1 and CDR2: MNHNS, SASEGT. Trimming cost V 1 base and J 1 base, with 8 bases left between them. The CDR3 runs to 14 residues. CDR3: CASSEVSTSYEQYF. DNA of the CDR3: TGTGCCAGCAGTGAAGTGTCGACATCCTACGAGCAGTACTTC.

The chain joins TRBV6-4 to TRBJ1-1; weak D call: TRBD1 (5 bases). V lost 4 bases and J 4 bases, leaving 7 bases between the germline ends. The CDR3 has 12 residues. Germline CDR1 MRHNA, CDR2 SNTAGT. The CDR3 DNA follows: TGTGCCAGCAGTGCCGGGGGCACTGAAGCTTTCTTT. It translates to CASSAGGTEAFF.

The chain joins TRBV30 to TRBJ1-4; tentatively, D is TRBD1 (6 bases). V was cut by 0 bases and J by 8 bases, with 10 bases left in between. The CDR3 covers 13 residues. The germline gives CDR1 GTSNPN, CDR2 SVGIG (reference sequence). The chain's CDR3 is CAWSVGQGEKLFF. The CDR3 bases are TGTGCCTGGAGTGTTGGGCAGGGGGAAAAACTGTTTTTT.

This clone occurred once. The chain carries TRBV2 and TRBJ2-5, with D maybe TRBD1 (5 bases). This CDR3 region has 13 residues. Trimming stripped 4 bases from V and 2 bases from J, with 8 bases between. The germline CDR1 and CDR2 sequences are SNHLY and FYNNEI. CDR3 protein: CASSGQGQETQYF. The CDR3 DNA reads as TGTGCCAGCAGTGGGCAGGGTCAAGAGACCCAGTACTTC.

This clone has only one observation. The J gene is TRBJ1-1, the V gene TRBV5-1; D gene unclear. The germline V gene encodes CDR1 SGHRS and CDR2 YFSETQ. Trimming took off 2 bases at V and 3 bases at J, with 8 bases between the two ends. CDR3 length equals 13 residues. The CDR3 region is CASSFTRDTEAFF. The CDR3 DNA sequence: TGCGCCAGCAGCTTCACCCGGGACACTGAAGCTTTCTTT.